This T cell receptor (beta chain) was documented in a study of regulatory T cells in long-lasting Graves disease. Points from the study as a whole: Newly diagnosed patients had higher TCR diversity than persistent Graves' patients did.

Building of the TCR beta libraries involved iRepertoire HTBI primers and Arm-PCR of CDR3 regions. TCRdb re-called the multiplex PCR reads through MiXCR, storing one row per CDR3 protein. Counted here are about 460,000 distinct CDR3 sequences, approximately 23% occurring once; the ten biggest clones make up around 14%. Time point denoted: persistent/refractory GD, antithyroid drugs over 5 years with positive TRAb. Scientists built the TCR library using RNA that was extracted from PBMCs. A peripheral blood sample, 8 to 10 milliliters in volume, was drawn into EDTA tubes. Trimming left V 8 bases short and J 0 bases short, with 20 bases between. Germline loops: CDR1 SGHDN, CDR2 FVKESK. The CDR3 consists of 16 residues. Points on this clonotype: Its antigen is not known.

This clonotype originated in a female donor with Graves disease. The rearrangement uses TRBV14 and TRBJ2-7; TRBD2 is a possible D gene (5 bases). The specimen was peripheral blood mononuclear cells (PBMCs), collected when the disease was refractory, from a patient treated with antithyroid drugs. The CDR3 protein is CASSPSEGESSYEQYF. The CDR3 DNA sequence: TGTGCCAGCTCACCCAGCGAGGGCGAGAGCTCCTACGAGCAGTACTTC.